This TCR beta chain is from a study of blood T cell repertoires in COVID-19. The assay was immunoSEQ multiplex PCR, and TCRdb's table has in-frame clones only and misses some. The data show approximately 380,000 clones, approximately 93% seen once. The germline V and J ends were trimmed by 8 bases and 5 bases, with 12 bases remaining between them. The CDR3 is 12 residues long. The V gene's germline CDR1 is KGHSH and CDR2 LQKENI. Sequenced sample: PBMCs or T cells enriched from blood (not recorded which). This receptor was taken from a woman aged 35 to 49 who had been exposed to COVID-19. The chain employs TRBV18 and TRBJ1-2; D is ambiguous. The CDR3 is CASTDLAYGYTF. DNA of the CDR3: TGTGCCAGCACGGACCTAGCTTATGGCTACACCTTC.